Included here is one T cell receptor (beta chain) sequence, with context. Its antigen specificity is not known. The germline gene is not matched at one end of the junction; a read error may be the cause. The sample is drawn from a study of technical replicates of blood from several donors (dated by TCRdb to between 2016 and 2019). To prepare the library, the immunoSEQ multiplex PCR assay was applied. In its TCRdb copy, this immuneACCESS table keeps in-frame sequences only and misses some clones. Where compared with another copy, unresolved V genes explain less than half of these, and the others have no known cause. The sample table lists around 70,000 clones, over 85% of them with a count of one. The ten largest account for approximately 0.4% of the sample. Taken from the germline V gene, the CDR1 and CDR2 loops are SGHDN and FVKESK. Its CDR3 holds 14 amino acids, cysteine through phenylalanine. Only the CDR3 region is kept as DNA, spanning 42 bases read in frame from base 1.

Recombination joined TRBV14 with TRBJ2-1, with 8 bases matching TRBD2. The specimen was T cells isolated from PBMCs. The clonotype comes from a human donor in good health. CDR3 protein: CASSEDGGGDEQFF. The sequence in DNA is TGTGCCAGCAGCGAAGACGGGGGGGGCGATGAGCAGTTCTTC. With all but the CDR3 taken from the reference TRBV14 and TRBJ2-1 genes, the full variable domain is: EAGVTQFPSHSVIEKGQTVTLRCDPISGHDNLYWYRRVMGKEIKFLLHFVKESKQDESGMPNNRFLAERTGGTYSTLKVQPAELEDSGVYFCASSEDGGGDEQFFGPGTRLTVL.